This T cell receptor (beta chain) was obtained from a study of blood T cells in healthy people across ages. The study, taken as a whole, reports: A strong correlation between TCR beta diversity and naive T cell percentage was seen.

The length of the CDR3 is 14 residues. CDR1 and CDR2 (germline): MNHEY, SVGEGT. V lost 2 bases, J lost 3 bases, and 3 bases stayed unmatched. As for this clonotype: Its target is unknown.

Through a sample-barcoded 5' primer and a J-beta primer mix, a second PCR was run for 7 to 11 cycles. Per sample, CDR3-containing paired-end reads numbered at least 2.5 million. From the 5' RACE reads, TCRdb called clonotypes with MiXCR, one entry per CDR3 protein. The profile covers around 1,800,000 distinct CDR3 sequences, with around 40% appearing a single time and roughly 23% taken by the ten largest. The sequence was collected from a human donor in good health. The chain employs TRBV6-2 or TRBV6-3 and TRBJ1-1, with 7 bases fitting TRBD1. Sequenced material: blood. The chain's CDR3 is CASSYPGQYTEAFF. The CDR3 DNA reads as TGTGCCAGCAGTTACCCGGGACAGTACACTGAAGCTTTCTTT.